A selection of T cell receptor beta chains follows, all from one sample in a study of blood T cell repertoires in COVID-19. Some clones are missing from TCRdb's copy, which holds only in-frame ones; the method was immunoSEQ multiplex PCR. This sample has some 150,000 clones, with around 81% found just once. Sequencing used peripheral blood. Source of these receptors: a woman between 40 and 50 years old with active or convalescent COVID-19. CDR3s leave out the opening cysteine and the closing phenylalanine or tryptophan.

CDR3	V
ASSGRLNSPLH	TRBV10-2
SALEPQGRGYGYT	TRBV29-1
ASSLAGSGAQH	TRBV7-2
ATSDLRSSGRAVNTQY	TRBV24-1
ASSQDRQGAHT	TRBV4-3
AWSGQVNSPLH	TRBV30
ASKRDRGNYGYT	TRBV6-5
ASSPRLVPEQF	TRBV19
ASSYSRRGAGGYT	TRBV6-5
ASSDMEGQSYEQY	TRBV25-1
ASSPRQGMGYSNQPQH	TRBV27
ATSRVDSSLSYEQY	TRBV15
ASSLSGVDYGYT	TRBV28
ASSYPEGPFGYT	TRBV7-8
ASNSGQVFSGYT	TRBV5-6
ASSQSAYEQY	TRBV3-1/TRBV3-2
ASSRGASSGANVLT	TRBV11-3
ASSPSRDSLPYGYT	TRBV19
ASSLKGHIYGYT	TRBV19
ASSPLQGPDEQF	TRBV18
ASNSAAGGETQY	TRBV5-1
SVEDRGQGAEAF	TRBV29-1
ASSSLAGTAKNIQY	TRBV5-1